The sequence of this TCR beta chain was determined in a study of OX40 agonist ivuxolimab in advanced cancers. Assay used: immunoSEQ multiplex PCR; TCRdb lists only in-frame clones, some missing. The sample includes over 85,000 clones, roughly 88% of them seen just once. CDR3 length: 18 residues. Unmatched junction bases numbered 6, after V lost 0 bases and J lost 3 bases. CDR1 and CDR2 from the germline V gene are SGHAT and FQNNGV. The receptor's source is an adult with an advanced solid tumor such as melanoma, head and neck, liver or kidney cancer. Source: CD4+ or CD8+ T cells sorted from blood, taken in a trial of the OX40 agonist ivuxolimab. The chain has TRBV11-2 and TRBJ2-3; 13 positions agree with TRBD2. CDR3 DNA sequence: TGTGCCAGCAGCTTAGAAGGACTAGCGGGAGAAGGGACAGATACGCAGTATTTT. Encoded protein: CASSLEGLAGEGTDTQYF.